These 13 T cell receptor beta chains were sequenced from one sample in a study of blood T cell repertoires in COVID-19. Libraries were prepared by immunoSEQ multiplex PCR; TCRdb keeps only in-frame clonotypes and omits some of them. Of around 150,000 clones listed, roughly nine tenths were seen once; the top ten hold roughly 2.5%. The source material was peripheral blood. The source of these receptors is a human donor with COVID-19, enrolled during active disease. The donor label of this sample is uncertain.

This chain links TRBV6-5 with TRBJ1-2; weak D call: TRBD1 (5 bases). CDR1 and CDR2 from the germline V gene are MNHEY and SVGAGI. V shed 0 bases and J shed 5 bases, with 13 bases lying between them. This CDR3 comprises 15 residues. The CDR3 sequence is CASSYSGGRGYGYTF. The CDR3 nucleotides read TGTGCCAGCAGTTACTCGGGGGGACGGGGATATGGCTACACCTTC.

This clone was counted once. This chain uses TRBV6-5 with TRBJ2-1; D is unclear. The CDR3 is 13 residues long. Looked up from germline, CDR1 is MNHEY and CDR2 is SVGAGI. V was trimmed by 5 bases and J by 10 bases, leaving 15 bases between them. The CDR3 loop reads CASSPILVGEQFF. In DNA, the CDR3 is TGTGCCAGCAGTCCTATTCTGGTGGGCGAGCAGTTCTTC.

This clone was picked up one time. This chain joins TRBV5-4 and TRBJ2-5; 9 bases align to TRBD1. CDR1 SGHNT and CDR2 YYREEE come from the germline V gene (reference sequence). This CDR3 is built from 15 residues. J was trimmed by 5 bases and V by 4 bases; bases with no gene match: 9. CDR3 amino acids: CASSDVYRGLETQYF. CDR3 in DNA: TGTGCCAGCAGCGACGTATACAGGGGGCTTGAGACCCAGTACTTC.

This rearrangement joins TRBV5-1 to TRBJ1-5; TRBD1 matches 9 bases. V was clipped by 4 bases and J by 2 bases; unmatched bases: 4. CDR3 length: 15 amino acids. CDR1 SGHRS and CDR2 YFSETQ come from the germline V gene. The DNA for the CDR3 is TGCGCCAGCAGCCGGACAGGGGTTCGCAATCAGCCCCAGCATTTT. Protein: CASSRTGVRNQPQHF.

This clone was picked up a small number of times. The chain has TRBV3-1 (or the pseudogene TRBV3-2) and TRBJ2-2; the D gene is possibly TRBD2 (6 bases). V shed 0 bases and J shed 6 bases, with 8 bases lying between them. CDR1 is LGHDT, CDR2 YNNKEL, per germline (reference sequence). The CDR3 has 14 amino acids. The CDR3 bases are TGTGCCAGCAGCCAAGATTCGGGGGCCGGGGAGCTGTTTTTT. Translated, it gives CASSQDSGAGELFF.

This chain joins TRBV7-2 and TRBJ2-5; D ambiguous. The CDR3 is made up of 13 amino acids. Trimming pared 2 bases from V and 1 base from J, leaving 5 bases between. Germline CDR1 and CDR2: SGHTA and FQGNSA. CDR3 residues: CASSLQSQETQYF. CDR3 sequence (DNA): TGTGCCAGCAGCTTACAATCCCAAGAGACCCAGTACTTC. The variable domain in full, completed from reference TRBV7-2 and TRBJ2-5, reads GAGVSQSPSNKVTEKGKDVELRCDPISGHTALYWYRQSLGQGLEFLIYFQGNSAPDKSGLPSDRFSAERTGGSVSTLTIQRTQQEDSAVYLCASSLQSQETQYFGPGTRLLVL.

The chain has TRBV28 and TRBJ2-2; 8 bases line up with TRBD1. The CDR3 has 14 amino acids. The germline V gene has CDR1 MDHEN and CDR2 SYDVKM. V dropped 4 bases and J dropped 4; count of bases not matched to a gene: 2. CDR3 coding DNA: TGTGCCAGCAGTTCAGGACAGGGCACCGGGGAGCTGTTTTTT. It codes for CASSSGQGTGELFF.

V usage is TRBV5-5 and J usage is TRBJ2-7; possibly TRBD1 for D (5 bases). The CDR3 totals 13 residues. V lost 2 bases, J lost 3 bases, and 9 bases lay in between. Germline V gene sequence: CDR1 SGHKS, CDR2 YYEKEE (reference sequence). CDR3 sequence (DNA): TGTGCCAGCAGCTTCCCAGGGATCTACGAGCAGTACTTC. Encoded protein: CASSFPGIYEQYF.

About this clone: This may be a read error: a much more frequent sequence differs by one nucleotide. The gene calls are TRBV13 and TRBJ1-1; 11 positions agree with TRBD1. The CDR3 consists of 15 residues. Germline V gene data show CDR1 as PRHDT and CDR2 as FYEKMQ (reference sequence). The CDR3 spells CASRFGGQGGTEAFF. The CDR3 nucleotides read TGTGCCAGCCGCTTCGGGGGACAGGGGGGGACTGAAGCTTTCTTT. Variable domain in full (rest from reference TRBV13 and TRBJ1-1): AAGVIQSPRHLIKEKRETATLKCYPIPRHDTVYWYQQGPGQDPQFLISFYEKMQSDKGSIPDRFSAQQFSDYHSELNMSSLELGDSALYFCASRFGGQGGTEAFFGQGTRLTVV.

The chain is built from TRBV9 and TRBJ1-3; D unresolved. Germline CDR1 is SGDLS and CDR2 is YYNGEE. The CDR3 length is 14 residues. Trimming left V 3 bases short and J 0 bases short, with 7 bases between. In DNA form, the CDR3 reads TGTGCCAGCAGCGGAGGGTACTCTGGAAACACCATATATTTT. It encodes CASSGGYSGNTIYF.

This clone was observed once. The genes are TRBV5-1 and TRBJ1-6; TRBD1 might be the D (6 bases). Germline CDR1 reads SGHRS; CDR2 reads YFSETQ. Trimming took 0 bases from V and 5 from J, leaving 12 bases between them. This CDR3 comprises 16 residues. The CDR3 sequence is CASSLAGDIHNSPLHF. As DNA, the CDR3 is TGCGCCAGCAGCTTGGCAGGGGACATACATAATTCACCCCTCCACTTT. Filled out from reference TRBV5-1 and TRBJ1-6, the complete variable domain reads KAGVTQTPRYLIKTRGQQVTLSCSPISGHRSVSWYQQTPGQGLQFLFEYFSETQRNKGNFPGRFSGRQFSNSRSEMNVSTLELGDSALYLCASSLAGDIHNSPLHFGNGTRLTVT.

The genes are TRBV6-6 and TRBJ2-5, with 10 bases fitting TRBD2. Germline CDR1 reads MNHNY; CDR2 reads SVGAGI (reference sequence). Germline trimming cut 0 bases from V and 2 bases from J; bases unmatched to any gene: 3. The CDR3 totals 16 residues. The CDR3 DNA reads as TGTGCCAGCAGTTACTCGCCGACTAGCGGGCAAGAGACCCAGTACTTC. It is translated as CASSYSPTSGQETQYF.

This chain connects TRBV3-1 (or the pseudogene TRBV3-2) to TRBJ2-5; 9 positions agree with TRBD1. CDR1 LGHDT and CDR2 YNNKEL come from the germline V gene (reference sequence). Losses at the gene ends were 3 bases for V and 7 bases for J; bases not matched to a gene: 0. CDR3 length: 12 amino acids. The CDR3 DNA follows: TGTGCCAGCAGCCAGGACAGGGGGACCCAGTACTTC. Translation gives CASSQDRGTQYF.